This T cell receptor (beta chain) appears in the sequencing data of a study of graft-versus-host responses after intestinal transplantation. About the research overall: Those transplanted obtained multivisceral, liver-intestinal, or isolated intestinal grafts.

TCRdb's copy holds only in-frame clones and misses some; the assay was immunoSEQ multiplex PCR. The sample includes around 96,000 clones, over 75% of them seen just once. As to this clone: Its antigen is as yet unknown.

This CDR3 has 11 amino acids. In germline, CDR1 is PRHDT, CDR2 FYEKMQ (reference sequence). Study-wide results and limits: Early declines in HvG clones that occurred post-transplant were associated with peak circulating GvH clone levels. Allografts of one patient group, those with graft-donor T cell macrochimerism, had high graft-versus-host to host-versus-graft clonal ratios.

The chain recombines TRBV13 with TRBJ2-5; D is ambiguous. The J call may be in error: the DNA end matches TRBJ2-7 better. The clonotype was recovered from a human patient who received an intestinal transplant, so some T cells may come from the graft donor. The sequenced sample was PBMCs, obtained 450 to 480 days after intestinal transplant. The CDR3 DNA sequence: TGTGCCAGCAGCGTCTCCTACGAGCAGTACTTC. Its translation: CASSVSYEQYF.